The T cell receptor beta chain under discussion was sequenced for a study of blood T cells in healthy people across ages. Study results and caveats: The study found more naive CD4+ cells and higher diversity in long-lived than aged donors.

Extracted total RNA amounted to at least 5.5 micrograms for each sample. For this clonotype: As yet, its antigen is unknown.

PCR was performed a second time for roughly 6 to 12 cycles using a sample-barcoded 5' primer and a J-beta primer mix. The template-switch adaptor was a 5' adaptor with 12 random nucleotides. It tagged each cDNA molecule. TCRdb itself ran the 5' RACE reads through MiXCR, one entry per CDR3 protein. Found here are about 1,800,000 distinct CDR3 sequences, roughly 27% of them singletons; the top ten hold less than 9.5%. The CDR3 totals 13 residues. The germline V gene has CDR1 SGHTA and CDR2 FQGNSA. Trimming stripped 6 bases from V and 0 bases from J, with 6 bases between. This receptor was obtained from a woman aged 30 to 39 in good health. This rearrangement joins TRBV7-2 to TRBJ1-3, with no clear D. The specimen was blood. The DNA for the CDR3 is TGTGCCAGCAGAATAAGCTCTGGAAACACCATATATTTT. It translates to CASRISSGNTIYF.